A single TCR beta chain is shown here with its context. The source of the sample is a study of blood T cell repertoires in COVID-19. In the study overall: COVID-19 samples, acute and convalescent, were from the United States, Italy and Spain.

Germline V gene sequence: CDR1 DFQATT, CDR2 SNEGSKA (reference sequence). The CDR3 totals 13 residues. Trimming removed 3 bases from V and 9 bases from J; junction bases left unmatched: 4. TCRdb's copy holds only in-frame clones and misses some; the assay was immunoSEQ multiplex PCR. The data show some 150,000 clones, 75% to 90% seen once. V is TRBV20-1 and J is TRBJ2-1, with 11 bases identical to TRBD2. The sequence came from a man aged 45-60 years with active COVID-19. Specimen: peripheral blood. In nucleotides, the CDR3 is TGCAGTGCTAGTCCTAGCGGGGGGTTTGAGCAGTTCTTC. Translated: CSASPSGGFEQFF.